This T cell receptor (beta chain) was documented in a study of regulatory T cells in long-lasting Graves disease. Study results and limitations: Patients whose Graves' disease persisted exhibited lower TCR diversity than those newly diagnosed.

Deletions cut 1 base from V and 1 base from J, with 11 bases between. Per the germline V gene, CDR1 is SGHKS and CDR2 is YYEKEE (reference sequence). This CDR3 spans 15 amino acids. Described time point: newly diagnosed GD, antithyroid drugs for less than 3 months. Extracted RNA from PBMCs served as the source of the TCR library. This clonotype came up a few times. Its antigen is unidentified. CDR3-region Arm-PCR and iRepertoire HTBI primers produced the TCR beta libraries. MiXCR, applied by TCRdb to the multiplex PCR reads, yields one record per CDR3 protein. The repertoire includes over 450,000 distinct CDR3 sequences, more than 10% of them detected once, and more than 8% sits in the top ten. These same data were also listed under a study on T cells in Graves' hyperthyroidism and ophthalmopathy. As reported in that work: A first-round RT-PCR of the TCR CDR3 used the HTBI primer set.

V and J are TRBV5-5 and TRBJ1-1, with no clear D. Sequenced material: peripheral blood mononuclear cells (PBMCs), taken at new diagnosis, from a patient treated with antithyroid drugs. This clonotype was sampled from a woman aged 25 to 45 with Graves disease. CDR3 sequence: CASSLNPRSNTEAFF. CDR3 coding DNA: TGTGCCAGCAGCTTGAATCCCAGGTCGAACACTGAAGCTTTCTTT.